Listed below are T cell receptor beta chains from one sample, sequenced in a study of Graves' ophthalmopathy and Graves' hyperthyroidism. Each CDR3 protein gets one entry after TCRdb re-called the multiplex PCR reads with MiXCR. Altogether roughly 170,000 distinct CDR3 sequences are present, around 40% being singletons, with the ten largest covering 8% to 9.5%. The source material was peripheral blood. The receptors derive from a man under 40 with Graves' ophthalmopathy. The CDR3 runs from the conserved cysteine through the conserved F or W. The order of the fields is J gene, V gene, CDR3 protein.

>TRBJ2-5|TRBV12-3/TRBV12-4
CASTTSGSELETQYF
>TRBJ2-7|TRBV27
CASSHRGSSYEQYF
>TRBJ2-2|TRBV7-2
CGSSLSGRGLPGELFF
>TRBJ1-2|TRBV27
CASSGGTGGNYGYTF
>TRBJ2-7|TRBV28
CASSYRRSTYEQYF
>TRBJ1-2|TRBV5-1
CASAGANYGYTF
>TRBJ1-2|TRBV27
CATQEGVGYGYTF
>TRBJ2-2|TRBV3-1
CASSQVVDGGELFF
>TRBJ2-5|TRBV5-1
CASSLGRGSDETQYF
>TRBJ2-7|TRBV11-2
CASSLDQVEQYF
>TRBJ1-5|TRBV12-3/TRBV12-4
CASSFSRGNQPRHF
>TRBJ2-5|TRBV12-3/TRBV12-4
CASSGYRVQETQYF
>TRBJ2-5|TRBV6-4
CASSEGGWRETQYF
>TRBJ1-6|TRBV6-1
CASSERALGSYNSPLHF
>TRBJ2-7|TRBV20-1
CSAREGGTSSRQYF
>TRBJ1-1|TRBV15
CATSRGTTGDAEAFF
>TRBJ1-2|TRBV12-3/TRBV12-4
CASSTTENYGYTF
>TRBJ1-1|TRBV12-3/TRBV12-4
CASSPLRGWGGTEAFF
>TRBJ2-7|TRBV19
CASRPRGRISNEQYF
>TRBJ2-5|TRBV6-2/TRBV6-3
CASLRQQPVQETQYF
>TRBJ2-7|TRBV6-5
CASSYLGSYEQYF
>TRBJ1-1|TRBV6-5
CASSYRQFNTEAFF
>TRBJ1-4|TRBV6-2/TRBV6-3
CASSYSDTNEKLFF
>TRBJ2-7|TRBV6-1
CASKGQGFVGEQYF
>TRBJ2-7|TRBV11-2
CASSSIADSSYEQYF
>TRBJ1-2|TRBV24-1
CATSGDRGANYGYTF
>TRBJ2-7|TRBV6-2/TRBV6-3
CASTGGTKKFYEQYF
>TRBJ2-5|TRBV19
CASSTWTGTAETQYF
>TRBJ2-7|TRBV6-1
CASSLKPGGEQYF
>TRBJ1-5|TRBV5-1
CASSLDANQPQHF
>TRBJ1-5|TRBV12-3/TRBV12-4
CASSSRQGVVQPQHF
>TRBJ2-7|TRBV11-1
CASSLGLAGLTGSYEQYF
>TRBJ2-2|TRBV6-4
CASILNRDSFLNTGELFF
>TRBJ2-5|TRBV30
CAWSPMGPKSETQYF
>TRBJ2-6|TRBV6-2/TRBV6-3
CASRRSSLSGANVLTF
>TRBJ1-1|TRBV7-2
CASSPTGSDTEAFF
>TRBJ2-5|TRBV11-2
CASSFTSGRTNQETQYF
>TRBJ2-2|TRBV12-3/TRBV12-4
CASLAQGASNTGELFF
>TRBJ2-7|TRBV6-2/TRBV6-3
CASSYSGEAHEQYF
>TRBJ2-7|TRBV7-2
CASSVGLTYEQYF
>TRBJ1-5|TRBV2
CASSVGQGNNQPQHF
>TRBJ2-5|TRBV12-3/TRBV12-4
CASSPQGQGEETQYF